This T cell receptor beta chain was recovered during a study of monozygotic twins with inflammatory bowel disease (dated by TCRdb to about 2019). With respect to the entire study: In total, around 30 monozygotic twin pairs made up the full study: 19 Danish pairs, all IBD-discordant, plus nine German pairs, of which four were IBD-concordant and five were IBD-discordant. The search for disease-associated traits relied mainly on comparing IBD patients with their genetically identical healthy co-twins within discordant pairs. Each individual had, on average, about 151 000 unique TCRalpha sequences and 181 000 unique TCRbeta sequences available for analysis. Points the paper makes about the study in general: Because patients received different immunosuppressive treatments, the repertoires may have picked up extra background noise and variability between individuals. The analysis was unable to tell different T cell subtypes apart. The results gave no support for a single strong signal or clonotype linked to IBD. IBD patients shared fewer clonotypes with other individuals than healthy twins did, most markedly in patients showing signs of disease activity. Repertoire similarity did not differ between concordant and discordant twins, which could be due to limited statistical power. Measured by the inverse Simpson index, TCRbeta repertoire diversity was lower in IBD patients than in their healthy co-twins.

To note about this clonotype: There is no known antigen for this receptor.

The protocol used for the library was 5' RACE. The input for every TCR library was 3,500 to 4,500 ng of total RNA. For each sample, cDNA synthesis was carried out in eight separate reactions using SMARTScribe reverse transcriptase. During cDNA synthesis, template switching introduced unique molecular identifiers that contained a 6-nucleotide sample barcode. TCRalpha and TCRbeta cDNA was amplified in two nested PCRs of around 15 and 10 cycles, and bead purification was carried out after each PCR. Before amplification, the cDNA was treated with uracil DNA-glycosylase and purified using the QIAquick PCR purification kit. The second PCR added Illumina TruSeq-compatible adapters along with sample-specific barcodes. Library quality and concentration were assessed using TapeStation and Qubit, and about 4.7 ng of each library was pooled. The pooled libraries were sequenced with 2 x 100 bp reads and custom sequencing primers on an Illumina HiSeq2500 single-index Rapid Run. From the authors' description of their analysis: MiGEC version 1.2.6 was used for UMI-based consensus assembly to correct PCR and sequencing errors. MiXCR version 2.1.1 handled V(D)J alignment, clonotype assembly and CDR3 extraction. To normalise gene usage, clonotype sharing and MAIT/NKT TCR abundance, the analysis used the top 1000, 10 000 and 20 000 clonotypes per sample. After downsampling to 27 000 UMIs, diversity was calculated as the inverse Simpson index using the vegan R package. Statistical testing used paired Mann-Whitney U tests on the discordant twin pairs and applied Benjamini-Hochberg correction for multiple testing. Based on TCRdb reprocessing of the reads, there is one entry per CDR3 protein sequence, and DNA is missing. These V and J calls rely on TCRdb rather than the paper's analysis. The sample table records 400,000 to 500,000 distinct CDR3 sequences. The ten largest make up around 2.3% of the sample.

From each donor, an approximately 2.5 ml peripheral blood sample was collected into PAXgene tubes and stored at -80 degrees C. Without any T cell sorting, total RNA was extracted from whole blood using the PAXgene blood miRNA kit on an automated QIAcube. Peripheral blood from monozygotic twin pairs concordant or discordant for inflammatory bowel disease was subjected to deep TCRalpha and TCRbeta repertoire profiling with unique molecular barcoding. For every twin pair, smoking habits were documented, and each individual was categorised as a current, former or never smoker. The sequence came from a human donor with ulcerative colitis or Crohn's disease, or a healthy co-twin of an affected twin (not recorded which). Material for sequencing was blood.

The CDR3 in this case is CASSRLAGTDTQYF. This sequence uses TRBV12-3 or TRBV12-4 and TRBJ2-3; the D call from TCRdb, TRBD2, cannot be confirmed without DNA. Including cysteine and phenylalanine, the CDR3 has 14 amino acids. The protein alone is recorded here.